This TCR beta chain derives from a study of blood T cells in healthy people across ages. Every participating donor contributed roughly 10 milliliters of peripheral blood through a draw. A sample-barcoded 5' primer and a J-beta primer mix were used in a second PCR of about 7 to 11 cycles. In TCRdb, the 5' RACE reads were re-called with MiXCR into one record per CDR3 protein. This sample yields about 580,000 distinct CDR3 sequences, of which roughly 48% are seen a single time; about 22% belongs to the top ten. Germline-derived CDR1 and CDR2 are DFQATT and SNEGSKA (reference sequence). CDR3 length: 15 residues. V shed 1 base and J 5 bases; nucleotides not matched to a gene: 10. Study conclusions and caveats: Compared with aged donors, long-lived donors showed fewer expanded clones, suggesting selection. Strong correlation linked observed beta diversity and percent naive T cells.

This clonotype was detected a few times. Its antigen remains unidentified. The origin of this receptor is an older man in good health. Sequenced material: blood. This chain links TRBV20-1 with TRBJ2-7, with TRBD2 matching over 8 bases. The CDR3 sequence is CSARALAVAPNEQYF. The CDR3 DNA follows: TGCAGTGCTAGAGCACTAGCGGTTGCCCCGAACGAGCAGTACTTC.